A selection of T cell receptor beta chains follows, all from one sample in a study of tumor-infiltrating lymphocytes in localized non-small cell lung cancer. The table came from immunoSEQ multiplex PCR; TCRdb's copy has only in-frame clones and leaves some out. The sample contains about 14,000 clones, around two thirds of which appear only once. The sample was uninvolved lung tissue not adjacent to the tumor. These receptors all come from a human donor with non-small cell lung cancer. The CDR3 runs from the conserved cysteine through the conserved F or W. Fields, in order: J gene, V gene, D gene, clone size, CDR3 DNA, CDR3 protein. A D gene is named only where the DNA matches it firmly. Not all rows give a size; the values are once, few, many and, for expanded clones, a class.

TRBJ2-2 TRBV7-6 TRBD1 NA TGTGCCAGCAGCTCTACCGGGACAGGGGTGGCCGGGGAGCTGTTTTTT CASSSTGTGVAGELFF
TRBJ1-4 TRBV29-1 NA NA TGCAGCGTTGATAACGGAGAAGAAAAACTGTTTTTT CSVDNGEEKLFF
TRBJ2-6 TRBV2 NA once TGTGCCAGCAGTGGGCGGTTCTCTGGGGCCAACGTCCTGACTTTC CASSGRFSGANVLTF
TRBJ1-1 TRBV2 NA NA TGTGCCAGCAGTGAAGCGCGCCGTGTTTACACTGAAGCTTTCTTT CASSEARRVYTEAFF
TRBJ1-6 TRBV5-5 NA few TGTGCCAGCAGCTTGTTGGGTCTGGATTCACCCCTCCACTTT CASSLLGLDSPLHF
TRBJ2-2 TRBV5-6 TRBD1 NA TGTGCCAGCAGCTTGGGACAGGGCACCGGGGAGCTGTTTTTT CASSLGQGTGELFF
TRBJ2-5 TRBV30 NA NA TGTGCCTGGAATGGGGTGTTCGAGACCCAGTACTTC CAWNGVFETQYF
TRBJ1-4 TRBV2 NA NA TGTGCCAGCAGTGAGTTGGGGGAAAAACTGTTTTTT CASSELGEKLFF
TRBJ1-2 TRBV27 NA NA TGTGCCAGCAGTTTAGCAGAGATGGGCTATGGCTACACCTTC CASSLAEMGYGYTF
TRBJ1-1 TRBV6-1 NA NA TGTGCCAGCAGCGATCAGGGTCGGACTGAAGCTTTCTTT CASSDQGRTEAFF
TRBJ2-3 TRBV6-4 NA NA TGTGCCAGCAGTAGCGGGAGCACAGATACGCAGTATTTT CASSSGSTDTQYF
TRBJ1-2 TRBV6-5 NA once TGTGCCAGCAGCGATATTGACGTCTATGGCTACACCTTC CASSDIDVYGYTF
TRBJ1-5 TRBV2 NA NA TGTGCCAGCAGTGAGCCAGGGGTTAGCAATCAGCCCCAGCATTTT CASSEPGVSNQPQHF
TRBJ2-2 TRBV2 NA NA TGTGCCAGCAGTGGGTCAGGTTACACCGGGGAGCTGTTTTTT CASSGSGYTGELFF
TRBJ1-1 TRBV6-5 NA NA TGTGCCAGCAGTTACAACTGGGATAGGAGCACTGAAGCTTTCTTT CASSYNWDRSTEAFF
TRBJ2-1 TRBV7-9 NA NA TGTGCCAGCAGCTTAGACAGGGTCGGCTCCTACAATGAGCAGTTCTTC CASSLDRVGSYNEQFF
TRBJ1-2 TRBV9 NA NA TGTGCCAGCTCCGTGGACGGAGCTAACTATGGCTACACCTTC CASSVDGANYGYTF
TRBJ1-2 TRBV9 TRBD1 NA TGTGCCAGCAGCGTAGGGGGGACAGGGGTTGGCTACACCTTC CASSVGGTGVGYTF
TRBJ2-2 TRBV4-3 NA NA TGCGCCAGCAGCCAGCCATGGGGCACCGGGGAGCTGTTTTTT CASSQPWGTGELFF
TRBJ2-5 TRBV5-1 NA NA TGCGCCAGCAGCACAAGACCCACAACCCAAGAGACCCAGTACTTC CASSTRPTTQETQYF
TRBJ1-1 TRBV5-1 NA NA TGCGCCAGCAGCTTTATGACTAACACTGAAGCTTTCTTT CASSFMTNTEAFF
TRBJ2-2 TRBV7-9 TRBD2 NA TGTGCCAGCAGCGCCCGGACTAGCGGGGGGAACACCGGGGAGCTGTTTTTT CASSARTSGGNTGELFF
TRBJ1-5 TRBV6-6 NA NA TGTGCCAGCAGTTACGGTCAGGGAGGGGGCAATCAGCCCCAGCATTTT CASSYGQGGGNQPQHF
TRBJ1-2 TRBV6-5 NA NA TGTGCCAGCAGTTACTCGGTGGGTTCCTTTGGCTACACCTTC CASSYSVGSFGYTF
TRBJ2-1 TRBV28 TRBD2 medium-sized TGTGCCAGCAGCTCTTGGACTAGCGGGGCCGTTAACAATGAGCAGTTCTTC CASSSWTSGAVNNEQFF
TRBJ2-1 TRBV7-9 NA NA TGTGCCAGCAGCTTAGCGGACTCCTACAATGAGCAGTTCTTC CASSLADSYNEQFF
TRBJ2-2 TRBV28 NA few TGTGCCAGCAGTTCTGGGGACTCTAACACCGGGGAGCTGTTTTTT CASSSGDSNTGELFF
TRBJ2-5 TRBV7-2 NA NA TGTGCCAGCAGCCGGACGGTCCAAGAGACCCAGTACTTC CASSRTVQETQYF
TRBJ2-7 TRBV4-3 NA NA TGCGCCAGCAGCCATCCCTCGGCAATCTTCTCCTACGAGCAGTACTTC CASSHPSAIFSYEQYF
TRBJ2-2 TRBV14 TRBD1 NA TGTGCCAGCAGCCAAGAGACAGGGGGTTTTGCCGGGGAGCTGTTTTTT CASSQETGGFAGELFF
TRBJ2-7 TRBV29-1 TRBD2 NA TGCAGCACGCGGACTAGCCTCTACGAGCAGTACTTC CSTRTSLYEQYF
TRBJ1-6 TRBV10-2 NA NA TGCGCCAGTGGGGAGGGGACTGGGAATTCACCCCTCCACTTT CASGEGTGNSPLHF
TRBJ1-1 TRBV7-9 NA few TGTGCCAGCAGCCCGGACAGTGCCCCACTCCGCGCTTTCTTT CASSPDSAPLRAFF
TRBJ1-1 TRBV7-2 NA few TGTGCCAGCAGCTTAGAGATGAACACTGAAGCTTTCTTT CASSLEMNTEAFF
TRBJ2-3 TRBV7-9 TRBD2 NA TGTGCCAGCAGCCTCCGAACGACTAGCGGGGCTAAAGATACGCAGTATTTT CASSLRTTSGAKDTQYF
TRBJ1-5 TRBV5-1 NA NA TGCGCCAGCAGCTCGACAGGAGGCAATCAGCCCCAGCATTTT CASSSTGGNQPQHF
TRBJ2-7 TRBV10-2 TRBD1 NA TGCGCCAGCTTGGGAGACAGGGGTTCCTACGAGCAGTACTTC CASLGDRGSYEQYF
TRBJ2-2 TRBV5-4 NA once TGTGCCAGCAGCTTGCAACAGGGCACCGGGGAGCTGTTTTTT CASSLQQGTGELFF
TRBJ1-6 TRBV7-6 NA NA TGTGCCAGCAGCCGTGGCCGGAGTCCCTATAATTCACCCCTCCACTTT CASSRGRSPYNSPLHF
TRBJ2-2 TRBV14 NA NA TGTGCCAGCAGCCAAGCCCCCGGGGTGAACACCGGGGAGCTGTTTTTT CASSQAPGVNTGELFF
TRBJ2-3 TRBV4-1 NA NA TGCGCCAGCAGCCAGGAGTGGACCGCGCAAGGCACAGATACGCAGTATTTT CASSQEWTAQGTDTQYF
TRBJ1-2 TRBV6-5 TRBD1 NA TGTGCCAGCAGTCGACAGGGGACTAACTATGGCTACACCTTC CASSRQGTNYGYTF
TRBJ1-2 TRBV25-1 NA few TGTGCCAGCAGTGTCCTCAACTATGGCTACACCTTC CASSVLNYGYTF
TRBJ1-2 TRBV6-6 NA NA TGTGCCAGCATAGTGGCAGGGGTAGGCTATGGCTACACCTTC CASIVAGVGYGYTF
TRBJ2-5 TRBV5-6 NA NA TGTGCCAGCAGAGAGACAGGCCGCCAAGAGACCCAGTACTTC CASRETGRQETQYF
TRBJ1-4 TRBV29-1 NA few TGCAGCGCTCGAGGTGGCGGGGAAAAACTGTTTTTT CSARGGGEKLFF
TRBJ2-1 TRBV30 NA NA TGTGCCTGGAGTGTCGGTCTGACGAATAATGAGCAGTTCTTC CAWSVGLTNNEQFF
TRBJ1-5 TRBV9 NA NA TGTGCCAGCAGCCCCTCTTTGGACAATCAGCCCCAGCATTTT CASSPSLDNQPQHF
TRBJ1-3 TRBV5-1 TRBD1 NA TGCGCCAGCAGCATAGGACAGGTCTCTGGAAACACCATATATTTT CASSIGQVSGNTIYF
TRBJ2-5 TRBV5-1 TRBD1 few TGCGCCAGCAGCCCACAGGGGGCGTCGGAGACCCAGTACTTC CASSPQGASETQYF
TRBJ2-2 TRBV30 TRBD1 few TGTGCCTGGGGGACAGGGAACACCGGGGAGCTGTTTTTT CAWGTGNTGELFF
TRBJ2-6 TRBV27 TRBD1 NA TGTGCCAGCAGTTCTGACAGGGGGCGCCCCTCTGGGGCCAACGTCCTGACTTTC CASSSDRGRPSGANVLTF
TRBJ2-3 TRBV14 TRBD2 once TGTGCCAGCAGCCAAGGACTAGCGGGGTACCGGGATACGCAGTATTTT CASSQGLAGYRDTQYF
TRBJ2-3 TRBV11-2 TRBD1 few TGTGCCAGCAGCTTAGCAGGGGGAAAGGTTACGCAGTATTTT CASSLAGGKVTQYF
TRBJ1-3 TRBV9 NA NA TGTGCCAGCAGCGTAGGATGGATGAGAGACACCATATATTTT CASSVGWMRDTIYF
TRBJ2-7 TRBV5-1 TRBD2 NA TGCGCCAGCAGCTTGGCTCTAGCGGACCTACGGGAGCAGTACTTC CASSLALADLREQYF
TRBJ2-3 TRBV4-3 TRBD2 NA TGCGCCAGCAGCCAAGATGGTTCGACTAGCGGGGCAGATACGCAGTATTTT CASSQDGSTSGADTQYF
TRBJ2-3 TRBV9 TRBD1 NA TGTGCCAGCAGCGGGAGACAGGGGCAGGGCACAGATACGCAGTATTTT CASSGRQGQGTDTQYF
TRBJ2-1 TRBV11-3 TRBD1 once TGTGCCAGCAGCCCAGACAGGGTTGGGAATGAGCAGTTCTTC CASSPDRVGNEQFF